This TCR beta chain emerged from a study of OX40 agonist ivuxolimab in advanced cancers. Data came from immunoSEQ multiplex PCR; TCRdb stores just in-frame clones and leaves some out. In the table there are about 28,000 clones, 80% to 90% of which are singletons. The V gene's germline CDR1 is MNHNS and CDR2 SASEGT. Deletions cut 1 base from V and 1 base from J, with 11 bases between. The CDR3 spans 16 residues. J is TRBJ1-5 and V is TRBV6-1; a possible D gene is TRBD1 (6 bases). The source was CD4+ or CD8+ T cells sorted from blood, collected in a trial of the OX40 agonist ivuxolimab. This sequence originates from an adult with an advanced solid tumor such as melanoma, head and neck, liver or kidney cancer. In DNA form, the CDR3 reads TGTGCCAGCAGTGAAGTGAACAGGGAGAGCAATCAGCCCCAGCATTTT. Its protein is CASSEVNRESNQPQHF.